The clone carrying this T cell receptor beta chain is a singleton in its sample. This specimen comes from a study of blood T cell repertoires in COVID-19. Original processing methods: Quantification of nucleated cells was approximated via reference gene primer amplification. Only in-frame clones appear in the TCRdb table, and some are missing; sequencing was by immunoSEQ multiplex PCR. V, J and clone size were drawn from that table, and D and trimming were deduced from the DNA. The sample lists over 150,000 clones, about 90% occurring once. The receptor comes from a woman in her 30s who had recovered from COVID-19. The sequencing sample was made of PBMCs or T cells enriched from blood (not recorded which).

The CDR3 here is CASSPFPRLYGYTF. Written as DNA, the CDR3 is TGTGCCAGCAGCCCTTTTCCGAGACTATATGGCTACACCTTC. J is TRBJ1-2 and V is TRBV7-8; D is undetermined. V was clipped by 5 bases and J by 5 bases, with 15 bases between them. Germline V gene sequence: CDR1 SGHVS, CDR2 FQNEAQ. The CDR3 is 14 amino acids.